Listed below are T cell receptor beta chains from one sample, sequenced in a study of T cell changes during pregnancy in multiple sclerosis. Data came from immunoSEQ multiplex PCR; TCRdb stores just in-frame clones and leaves some out. Of about 79,000 clones listed, 75% to 95% were seen once; the top ten hold approximately 0.47%. Specimen: CD4+ T cells from peripheral blood mononuclear cells, collected in the second trimester of pregnancy. These receptors were obtained from a female donor with multiple sclerosis, enrolled in a pregnancy study. CDR3s include the opening cysteine and the closing phenylalanine or tryptophan. A D gene is named only where the DNA matches it firmly. Some rows mark clone size as missing; the rest say once, few, many or name a class of expanded clone.

d_call: TRBD1
j_call: TRBJ1-1
clone_size: .
v_call: TRBV10-1
cdr3_nt: TGCGCCAGCACCCCCGGGACAGAAGGGGGAACACCTGAAGCTTTCTTT
cdr3_aa: CASTPGTEGGTPEAFF

d_call: .
j_call: TRBJ1-2
clone_size: .
v_call: TRBV4-3
cdr3_nt: TGCGCCAGCAGCCAAGAGGAAGGGAGTCATGGTGGCTACACCTTC
cdr3_aa: CASSQEEGSHGGYTF

d_call: TRBD1
j_call: TRBJ1-5
clone_size: .
v_call: TRBV10-3
cdr3_nt: TGTGCCACCTCAGATGGACAGGGAAATCAGCCCCAGCATTTT
cdr3_aa: CATSDGQGNQPQHF

d_call: TRBD1
j_call: TRBJ1-2
clone_size: .
v_call: TRBV11-3
cdr3_nt: TGTGCCAGCAGTCTTAGGGCGCCGGACAGGGACTATGGCTACACCTTC
cdr3_aa: CASSLRAPDRDYGYTF

d_call: TRBD1
j_call: TRBJ1-4
clone_size: .
v_call: TRBV2
cdr3_nt: TGTGCCAGCAGTTACGGGACAGGGGGCTATGGAACTAATGAAAAACTGTTTTTT
cdr3_aa: CASSYGTGGYGTNEKLFF

d_call: TRBD2
j_call: TRBJ2-3
clone_size: .
v_call: TRBV19
cdr3_nt: TGTGCCAGTAGTTTGCTAGCGGGAGGGCGGTATACGCAGTATTTT
cdr3_aa: CASSLLAGGRYTQYF

d_call: .
j_call: TRBJ2-2
clone_size: once
v_call: TRBV14
cdr3_nt: TGTGCCAGCAGCCAGGACAGTCGCGGCACCGGGGAGCTGTTTTTT
cdr3_aa: CASSQDSRGTGELFF

d_call: .
j_call: TRBJ1-2
clone_size: few
v_call: TRBV19
cdr3_nt: TGTGCCAGTAGTATGGGGGGGCACTATGGCTACACCTTC
cdr3_aa: CASSMGGHYGYTF

d_call: TRBD1
j_call: TRBJ1-2
clone_size: .
v_call: TRBV29-1
cdr3_nt: TGCAGCGCAATCAGGACAGGCTATGGCTACACCTTC
cdr3_aa: CSAIRTGYGYTF

d_call: TRBD1
j_call: TRBJ1-6
clone_size: .
v_call: TRBV28
cdr3_nt: TGTGCCAGCAGTGCGGGACAGCCTAATTCACCCCTCCACTTT
cdr3_aa: CASSAGQPNSPLHF

d_call: .
j_call: TRBJ2-5
clone_size: .
v_call: TRBV6-6
cdr3_nt: TGTGCCAGCAGTATTATCAGGGGGGCCCAAGAGACCCAGTACTTC
cdr3_aa: CASSIIRGAQETQYF

d_call: TRBD1
j_call: TRBJ1-4
clone_size: .
v_call: TRBV7-9
cdr3_nt: TGTGCCAGCAGCTCACAGGGGTCGACCGAAAAACTGTTTTTT
cdr3_aa: CASSSQGSTEKLFF

d_call: .
j_call: TRBJ2-7
clone_size: .
v_call: TRBV29-1
cdr3_nt: TGCAGCGTTGACAGGGTAAGCTCCTACGAGCAGTACTTC
cdr3_aa: CSVDRVSSYEQYF

d_call: .
j_call: TRBJ1-1
clone_size: .
v_call: TRBV11-3
cdr3_nt: TGTGCCAGCGGAAAAGGGAGTGCCGACACTGAAGCTTTCTTT
cdr3_aa: CASGKGSADTEAFF

d_call: TRBD2
j_call: TRBJ2-3
clone_size: .
v_call: TRBV2
cdr3_nt: TGTGCCAGCAGAGCCGGGACTAGCGGGCGACGCACAGATACGCAGTATTTT
cdr3_aa: CASRAGTSGRRTDTQYF

d_call: TRBD1
j_call: TRBJ1-4
clone_size: .
v_call: TRBV4-3
cdr3_nt: TGCGCCAGCAGCCATACTAACAGGGGGCCGGCGAATGAAAAACTGTTTTTT
cdr3_aa: CASSHTNRGPANEKLFF

d_call: TRBD1
j_call: TRBJ1-3
clone_size: few
v_call: TRBV4-1
cdr3_nt: TGCGCCAGCAGCCAAGGGGACAGGAAAAACACCATATATTTT
cdr3_aa: CASSQGDRKNTIYF

d_call: TRBD2
j_call: TRBJ2-1
clone_size: .
v_call: TRBV5-1
cdr3_nt: TGCGCCAGCAGCCCTAGGTTGGCGGGAGACTACAATGAGCAGTTCTTC
cdr3_aa: CASSPRLAGDYNEQFF

d_call: .
j_call: TRBJ1-3
clone_size: few
v_call: TRBV19
cdr3_nt: TGTGCCAGTAGTATGCTGACAATCGGAAACACCATATATTTT
cdr3_aa: CASSMLTIGNTIYF

d_call: .
j_call: TRBJ1-1
clone_size: .
v_call: TRBV6-1
cdr3_nt: TGTGCCAGCAGAACTCAGATCGGGGGAGCTGAAGCTTTCTTT
cdr3_aa: CASRTQIGGAEAFF

d_call: .
j_call: TRBJ1-1
clone_size: .
v_call: TRBV30
cdr3_nt: TGTGCCTGGAGTCCGCCGCGGAGGGCCCCTGAAGCTTTCTTT
cdr3_aa: CAWSPPRRAPEAFF

d_call: TRBD2
j_call: TRBJ2-5
clone_size: .
v_call: TRBV9
cdr3_nt: TGTGCCAGCAGCGCCGGGACTAGCATCAGAGAGACCCAGTACTTC
cdr3_aa: CASSAGTSIRETQYF

d_call: TRBD1
j_call: TRBJ1-5
clone_size: .
v_call: TRBV5-8
cdr3_nt: TGTGCCAGCAGCCGGACGTACTCAGGGGGCCCCTCGGAGCCCCAGCATTTT
cdr3_aa: CASSRTYSGGPSEPQHF

d_call: TRBD2
j_call: TRBJ2-1
clone_size: .
v_call: TRBV6-5
cdr3_nt: TGTGCCAGCAGCCGACTAGCGGGAGTGGCCGAGCAGTTCTTC
cdr3_aa: CASSRLAGVAEQFF

d_call: .
j_call: TRBJ1-5
clone_size: once
v_call: TRBV6-1
cdr3_nt: TGTGCCAGCAGTGAGAGGGGGGGCTCGGCCCAGCATTTT
cdr3_aa: CASSERGGSAQHF

d_call: TRBD2
j_call: TRBJ2-3
clone_size: once
v_call: TRBV15
cdr3_nt: TGTGCCACCAGCAGAGAGGGAGGGGGCACAGATACGCAGTATTTT
cdr3_aa: CATSREGGGTDTQYF

d_call: TRBD1
j_call: TRBJ1-1
clone_size: .
v_call: TRBV9
cdr3_nt: TGTGCCAGCAGCGCCCTAACAGGGGGACGTACTGAAGCTTTCTTT
cdr3_aa: CASSALTGGRTEAFF

d_call: .
j_call: TRBJ2-2
clone_size: .
v_call: TRBV9
cdr3_nt: TGTGCCAGCAGCGTAGTTAGCGGAGCGAACACCGGGGAGCTGTTTTTT
cdr3_aa: CASSVVSGANTGELFF

d_call: .
j_call: TRBJ2-3
clone_size: .
v_call: TRBV7-9
cdr3_nt: TGTGCCAGCCTGCCAGGGTATGACACAGATACGCAGTATTTT
cdr3_aa: CASLPGYDTDTQYF

d_call: .
j_call: TRBJ2-1
clone_size: few
v_call: TRBV4-3
cdr3_nt: TGCGCCAGCAGCCATCAGGTTTACAATGAGCAGTTCTTC
cdr3_aa: CASSHQVYNEQFF

d_call: .
j_call: TRBJ2-1
clone_size: .
v_call: TRBV7-2
cdr3_nt: TGTGCCAGCAGCTTAGCCAGGGTCTACAATGAGCAGTTCTTC
cdr3_aa: CASSLARVYNEQFF

d_call: TRBD1
j_call: TRBJ2-7
clone_size: .
v_call: TRBV12-5
cdr3_nt: TGTGCTAGTGGTTCCGGCACCGGGACAGGGGGTAACGAGCAGTACTTC
cdr3_aa: CASGSGTGTGGNEQYF

d_call: .
j_call: TRBJ1-1
clone_size: once
v_call: TRBV5-4
cdr3_nt: TGTGCCAGCAGCGAAGTACAGGGCGTTAGGACTGAAGCTTTCTTT
cdr3_aa: CASSEVQGVRTEAFF

d_call: TRBD2
j_call: TRBJ2-3
clone_size: .
v_call: TRBV2
cdr3_nt: TGTGCCAGCAGTGTGAGCGGGGTCACAGATACGCAGTATTTT
cdr3_aa: CASSVSGVTDTQYF

d_call: TRBD1
j_call: TRBJ1-5
clone_size: .
v_call: TRBV28
cdr3_nt: TGTGCCAGCAGACTGGGACAGTCAGGGAATCAGCCCCAGCATTTT
cdr3_aa: CASRLGQSGNQPQHF

d_call: TRBD1
j_call: TRBJ1-1
clone_size: .
v_call: TRBV2
cdr3_nt: TGTGCCAGCTTCCGAGGGGACAGGGTTGATGAAGCTTTCTTT
cdr3_aa: CASFRGDRVDEAFF

d_call: TRBD1
j_call: TRBJ2-2
clone_size: .
v_call: TRBV6-5
cdr3_nt: TGTGCCAGCAGTTACATAGGGGGCAGCGGGGAGCTGTTTTTT
cdr3_aa: CASSYIGGSGELFF

d_call: .
j_call: TRBJ1-1
clone_size: once
v_call: TRBV15
cdr3_nt: TGTGCCACCAGCAGAGGGGAGGCGAACACTGAAGCTTTCTTT
cdr3_aa: CATSRGEANTEAFF

d_call: .
j_call: TRBJ2-3
clone_size: .
v_call: TRBV5-5
cdr3_nt: TGTGCCAGCAGCCAAGGACTCGAACTCACAGATACGCAGTATTTT
cdr3_aa: CASSQGLELTDTQYF

d_call: .
j_call: TRBJ2-1
clone_size: .
v_call: TRBV7-9
cdr3_nt: TGTGCCAGCAGGTCAGGGTTCCGAGACATGAGCTCCTACAATGAGCAGTTCTTC
cdr3_aa: CASRSGFRDMSSYNEQFF